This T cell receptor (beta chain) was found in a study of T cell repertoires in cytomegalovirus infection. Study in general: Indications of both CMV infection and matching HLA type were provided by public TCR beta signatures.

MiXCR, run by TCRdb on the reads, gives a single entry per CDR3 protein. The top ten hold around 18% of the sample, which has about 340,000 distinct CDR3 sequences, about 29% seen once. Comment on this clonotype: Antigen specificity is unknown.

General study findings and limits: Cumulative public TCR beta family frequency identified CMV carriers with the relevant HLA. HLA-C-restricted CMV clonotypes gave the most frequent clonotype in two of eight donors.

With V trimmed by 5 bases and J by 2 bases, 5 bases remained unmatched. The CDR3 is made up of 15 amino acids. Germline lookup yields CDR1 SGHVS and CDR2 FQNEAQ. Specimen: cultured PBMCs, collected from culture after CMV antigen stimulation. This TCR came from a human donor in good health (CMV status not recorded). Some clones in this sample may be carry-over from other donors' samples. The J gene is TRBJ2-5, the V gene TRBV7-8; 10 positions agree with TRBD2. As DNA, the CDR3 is TGTGCCAGCAGCCCCAGGACTAGCGGTCAAGAGACCCAGTACTTC. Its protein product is CASSPRTSGQETQYF.